The source of this TCR beta chain is a study of blood T cell repertoires in COVID-19. The germline V gene has CDR1 SNHLY and CDR2 FYNNEI. V was clipped by 3 bases and J by 4 bases; unmatched bases: 11. The CDR3 runs to 17 residues. Participants' own reports of clinical history determined their cohort assignment. Cohort 3 donors were reported recovered after two negative PCRs, clearance, or symptom resolution. As processed by the authors: Quantification of nucleated cells was approximated via reference gene primer amplification. Produced via immunoSEQ multiplex PCR; TCRdb's table is partial and in-frame only. V and J calls and clone size are copied from that table; D and trimming were computed from the DNA. Altogether some 500,000 clones are present, 88% being singletons, with the ten largest covering 1.5% to 2%.

The sample taken for sequencing was PBMCs or T cells enriched from blood (not recorded which). The chain combines TRBV2 with TRBJ2-2; 7 bases line up with TRBD1. The TCR comes from a middle-aged woman who had recovered from COVID-19. The CDR3 spells CASSDWREGASTGELFF. Written as DNA, the CDR3 is TGTGCCAGCAGTGATTGGCGAGAGGGGGCGAGCACCGGGGAGCTGTTTTTT.